This T cell receptor (beta chain) was retrieved from a study of response to subunit inactivated influenza vaccine. V shed 5 bases, J shed 2 bases, and the junction held 5 bases outside the gene matches. Germline CDR1 MNHEY, CDR2 SVGEGT. This CDR3 is 14 amino acids long. At least ten counts were recorded for this clonotype. TCRdb reanalysed the RT-PCR reads using MiXCR and keeps one entry per CDR3 protein. The sample lists about 530,000 distinct CDR3 sequences; about 11% were seen once. The TCR sequence derives from a man in his forties or fifties who received an inactivated influenza vaccine. The sequencing used PBMCs from blood, collected on the day of vaccination. This chain links TRBV6-2 or TRBV6-3 with TRBJ2-7; 8 bases line up with TRBD1. The CDR3 region is CASSRGTGTYEQYF. The DNA for the CDR3 is TGTGCCAGCAGTAGAGGGACAGGAACCTACGAGCAGTACTTC.